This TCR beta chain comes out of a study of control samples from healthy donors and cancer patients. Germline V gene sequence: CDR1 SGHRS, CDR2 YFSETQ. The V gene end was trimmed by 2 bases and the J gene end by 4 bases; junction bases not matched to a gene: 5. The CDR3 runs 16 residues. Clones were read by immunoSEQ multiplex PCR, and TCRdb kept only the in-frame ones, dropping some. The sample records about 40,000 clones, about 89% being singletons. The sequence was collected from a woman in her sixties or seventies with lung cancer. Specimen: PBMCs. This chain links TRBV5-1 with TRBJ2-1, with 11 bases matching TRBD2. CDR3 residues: CASSLRTSGSYNEQFF. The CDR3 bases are TGCGCCAGCAGCTTAAGAACTAGCGGGAGTTACAATGAGCAGTTCTTC.